The 30 T cell receptor beta chains below all came from one sample that was sequenced in a study of T cell responses to AZD1222 COVID-19 vaccine. Sequencing was performed with immunoSEQ multiplex PCR; in TCRdb, only in-frame clones are kept and a portion is missing. This table has some 96,000 clones, around 90% appearing once. This sample comprised peripheral blood, obtained on day 0 of AZD1222 vaccination. These receptors were obtained from an adult in good health.

The genes are TRBV5-6 and TRBJ1-2; no definite D call. The CDR3 is 16 amino acids. CDR1 is SGHDT and CDR2 is YYEEEE in the germline V gene. V shed 1 base and J shed 3 bases, with 16 bases lying between them. The CDR3 coding sequence is TGTGCCAGCAGCTTGAGGATGGCGAATTCTGACTATGGCTACACCTTC. Protein sequence: CASSLRMANSDYGYTF.

The chain combines TRBV5-5 with TRBJ2-1, with 12 positions matching TRBD2. The CDR3 consists of 20 residues. J was trimmed by 4 bases and V by 5 bases; bases with no gene match: 19. The germline V gene encodes CDR1 SGHKS and CDR2 YYEKEE (reference sequence). This chain's CDR3 is CASSWSGTSGPGPHYNEQFF. The CDR3 DNA reads as TGTGCCAGCAGTTGGTCCGGGACTAGCGGGCCAGGTCCGCATTACAATGAGCAGTTCTTC.

V gene TRBV7-6 combines with J gene TRBJ2-3; 11 nucleotides align to TRBD1. The CDR3 is 15 residues long. The junction had 5 bases not matched to a gene; V was cut back by 5 bases and J by 4 bases. Looked up from germline, CDR1 is SGHVS and CDR2 is FNYEAQ. DNA for the CDR3: TGTGCCAGCAGCCCGGGGGACAGGGGGTCAGATACGCAGTATTTT. Protein: CASSPGDRGSDTQYF.

The rearrangement links TRBV11-2 to TRBJ1-2; a possible D gene is TRBD1 (5 bases). The ends were cut back, 2 bases at V and 6 bases at J, with 10 bases in the middle. The CDR3 is 13 residues long. Germline assignment: CDR1 SGHAT and CDR2 FQNNGV. The CDR3 is CASSLPGGNGYTF. The CDR3 bases are TGTGCCAGCAGCTTACCGGGGGGGAATGGCTACACCTTC.

This clone has just one count. The genes are TRBV19 and TRBJ1-1; D is unclear. Germline values: CDR1 LNHDA, CDR2 SQIVND (reference sequence). V shed 3 bases and J shed 2 bases, with 10 bases lying between them. The CDR3 extends over 14 amino acids. The CDR3 nucleotides read TGTGCCAGTAGTATCGGGCAATATAACACTGAAGCTTTCTTT. Amino acids: CASSIGQYNTEAFF.

The V gene is TRBV5-8, the J gene TRBJ1-6; 9 nucleotides match TRBD1. The trim removed 5 bases at V and 14 bases at J, leaving 11 bases unmatched. Germline V gene data show CDR1 as SGHTS and CDR2 as YDEGEE. There are 14 residues in the CDR3. The CDR3, as DNA: TGTGCCAGCAGGGCCGGGACAGGGATCCTCGCCCTCCACTTT. This codes for CASRAGTGILALHF.

The V gene is TRBV29-1, the J gene TRBJ2-5; possibly TRBD1 for D (5 bases). The CDR3 extends over 12 amino acids. CDR1 SQVTM and CDR2 ANQGSEA come from the germline V gene. V lost 8 bases and J lost 4, with 14 bases in between. The DNA of the CDR3 is TGCAGCCCCTACGGCAGGGCAGAGACCCAGTACTTC. Protein product: CSPYGRAETQYF. Drawing the rest from reference TRBV29-1 and TRBJ2-5, the complete variable domain is SAVISQKPSRDICQRGTSLTIQCQVDSQVTMMFWYRQQPGQSLTLIATANQGSEATYESGFVIDKFPISRPNLTFSTLTVSNMSPEDSSIYLCSPYGRAETQYFGPGTRLLVL.

V usage is TRBV7-8 and J usage is TRBJ1-1, with 10 bases aligning to TRBD1. From germline, CDR1 is SGHVS and CDR2 FQNEAQ. V gave up 5 bases and J gave up 7 bases; unmatched junction bases: 7. The length of the CDR3 is 14 residues. This chain's CDR3 is CASSRRDRGDEAFF. CDR3 nucleotides: TGTGCCAGCAGCCGAAGGGACAGGGGAGATGAAGCTTTCTTT.

The chain couples TRBV6-1 to TRBJ2-7; maybe TRBD1 (6 bases). The V gene's germline CDR1 is MNHNS and CDR2 SASEGT. V gave up 0 bases and J gave up 3 bases, with 12 bases separating them. The CDR3 spans 15 residues. CDR3 in DNA: TGTGCCAGCAGTGAAGCGGGACAACAGGGCTACGAGCAGTACTTC. Translated: CASSEAGQQGYEQYF.

V and J are TRBV19 and TRBJ2-1; D might be TRBD1 (6 bases). The germline CDR1 and CDR2 sequences are LNHDA and SQIVND (reference sequence). This CDR3 contains 15 residues. With 6 bases removed from V and 3 bases from J, the gap between germline ends came to 15 bases. The CDR3 spells CASRMRTDHYNEQFF. CDR3 nucleotide sequence: TGTGCCAGTAGAATGAGGACAGACCACTACAATGAGCAGTTCTTC.

This clone was detected a few times. The chain couples TRBV2 to TRBJ1-2, with a tentative D call TRBD1 (5 bases). Per the germline V gene, CDR1 is SNHLY and CDR2 is FYNNEI. The CDR3 runs 13 residues. V shed 6 bases and J shed 5 bases, with 13 bases lying between them. The CDR3 bases are TGTGCCAGCAGGGAACAGGATACTTATGGCTACACCTTC. Translated, it gives CASREQDTYGYTF.

The chain is built from TRBV12-3 or TRBV12-4 and TRBJ1-5; no clear D gene. This CDR3 comprises 12 residues. Trimming removed 6 bases from V and 9 bases from J, with 12 bases in between. The CDR3 loop reads CASRTGSGPQHF. In DNA form, the CDR3 reads TGTGCCAGCAGGACGGGCTCGGGGCCCCAGCATTTT.

The rearrangement uses TRBV6-5 and TRBJ1-1; D gene ambiguous. V was pared by 0 bases and J by 9 bases, with 17 bases between. There are 15 residues in the CDR3. Germline CDR1 MNHEY, CDR2 SVGAGI. The CDR3 reads CASSYSKNLAFKAFF. In DNA, the CDR3 is TGTGCCAGCAGTTACTCGAAAAACTTAGCTTTTAAAGCTTTCTTT.

This chain joins TRBV6-5 and TRBJ2-7, with 9 bases matching TRBD2. CDR3 length: 15 residues. V was clipped by 6 bases and J by 5 bases; unmatched bases: 11. Germline CDR1 reads MNHEY; CDR2 reads SVGAGI. The CDR3 spells CASRATGTSWHEQYF. The CDR3 coding sequence is TGTGCCAGCAGAGCAACTGGGACTAGCTGGCACGAGCAGTACTTC.

V is TRBV30 and J is TRBJ1-1; D may be TRBD1 (6 bases). V was trimmed by 5 bases and J by 4 bases, leaving 14 bases between them. Germline CDR1 and CDR2: GTSNPN and SVGIG (reference sequence). CDR3 length equals 13 residues. CDR3 nucleotide sequence: TGTGCCTGGGGGCGGGGGCACGGCACTGAAGCTTTCTTT. Protein: CAWGRGHGTEAFF.

The chain couples TRBV7-6 to TRBJ1-2; TRBD1 matches at 7 bases. V shed 1 base and J 6 bases; nucleotides not matched to a gene: 5. There are 14 residues in the CDR3. Germline CDR1 SGHVS, CDR2 FNYEAQ. DNA of the CDR3: TGTGCCAGCAGCTTAGGGCAGGGGGGAGATGGCTACACCTTC. As protein: CASSLGQGGDGYTF.

V usage is TRBV3-1 (or the pseudogene TRBV3-2) and J usage is TRBJ2-7, with D tentatively TRBD1 (6 bases). Per germline, CDR1 LGHDT and CDR2 YNNKEL (reference sequence). The CDR3 extends over 14 amino acids. Trimming pared 1 base from V and 6 bases from J, leaving 13 bases between. CDR3 sequence (DNA): TGTGCCAGCAGCCAAGGGGACACCCGCAGCGAGCAGTACTTC. This gives the protein CASSQGDTRSEQYF.

The genes are TRBV5-1 and TRBJ1-1; D perhaps matches TRBD1 (6 bases). Germline V gene sequence: CDR1 SGHRS, CDR2 YFSETQ. Trimming removed 3 bases at V and 5 bases at J, with 17 bases between. CDR3 length: 15 residues. The CDR3 is CASSWSWGAGTEAFF. As DNA, the CDR3 is TGCGCCAGCAGCTGGAGTTGGGGGGCAGGAACTGAAGCTTTCTTT.

This clone was seen a handful of times. The chain recombines TRBV5-3 with TRBJ1-6; D is perhaps TRBD1 (6 bases). TRBV5-3 belongs to the ORF category, with a function that is uncertain. This CDR3 is 18 amino acids long. Deletions cut 4 bases from V and 7 bases from J, with 24 bases between. The CDR3 sequence: CARSPRGTHYLFNSPLHF. The CDR3 bases are TGTGCCAGAAGCCCCAGGGGTACTCATTACCTCTTCAATTCACCCCTCCACTTT.

The J gene is TRBJ2-3, the V gene TRBV7-2, with D tentatively TRBD1 (6 bases). The germline CDR1 and CDR2 sequences are SGHTA and FQGNSA. V gave up 2 bases and J gave up 5 bases, with 8 bases separating them. The CDR3 consists of 13 residues. CDR3 nucleotides: TGTGCCAGCAGCTTAAAGGGGGTAGATACGCAGTATTTT. Translated, it gives CASSLKGVDTQYF. Full variable domain (outside the CDR3, taken from reference TRBV7-2 and TRBJ2-3): GAGVSQSPSNKVTEKGKDVELRCDPISGHTALYWYRQSLGQGLEFLIYFQGNSAPDKSGLPSDRFSAERTGGSVSTLTIQRTQQEDSAVYLCASSLKGVDTQYFGPGTRLTVL.

The rearrangement uses TRBV3-1 (or the pseudogene TRBV3-2) and TRBJ1-2; D is unclear. Germline-derived CDR1 and CDR2 are LGHDT and YNNKEL (reference sequence). V was cut by 0 bases and J by 3 bases, with 20 bases left in between. CDR3 size: 18 residues. CDR3 in DNA: TGTGCCAGCAGCCAAGAGGTAGGCGCCCTTATGTTGGACTATGGCTACACCTTC. Translating it yields CASSQEVGALMLDYGYTF.

The chain is built from TRBV19 and TRBJ2-1, with 7 bases aligning to TRBD1. The trim removed 6 bases at V and 0 bases at J, leaving 5 bases unmatched. Per the germline V gene, CDR1 is LNHDA and CDR2 is SQIVND (reference sequence). This CDR3 comprises 15 residues. DNA of the CDR3: TGTGCCAGTAGGCCGGGACAGAGCTCCTACAATGAGCAGTTCTTC. This translates into CASRPGQSSYNEQFF.

The chain recombines TRBV27 with TRBJ2-3; maybe TRBD1 (6 bases). V gave up 5 bases and J gave up 1 base, with 7 bases separating them. CDR1 and CDR2 (germline): MNHEY, SMNVEV (reference sequence). The CDR3 is 13 residues long. CDR3 protein: CASSPGGTDTQYF. In nucleotides, the CDR3 is TGTGCCAGCAGTCCAGGGGGCACAGATACGCAGTATTTT.

This sequence joins TRBV28 and TRBJ1-1; D remains ambiguous. The CDR3 totals 10 residues. V was pared by 10 bases and J by 3 bases, with 6 bases between. Per germline, CDR1 MDHEN and CDR2 SYDVKM. The chain's CDR3 is CATRYTEAFF. The CDR3 bases are TGTGCCACACGATACACTGAAGCTTTCTTT.

This sequence joins TRBV6-5 and TRBJ1-2; the D gene is possibly TRBD1 (5 bases). Germline CDR1 and CDR2: MNHEY and SVGAGI. CDR3 length: 13 amino acids. V lost 7 bases to trimming and J lost 1 base, with 10 bases between them. CDR3 bases: TGTGCCAGCACTATGGGGCTTAACTATGGCTACACCTTC. It specifies CASTMGLNYGYTF.

CDR3 protein: CASSYSVGGNNSPLHF. CDR3 DNA sequence: TGTGCCAGCAGTTACTCCGTGGGGGGAAATAATTCACCCCTCCACTTT. The chain carries TRBV6-2 or TRBV6-3 and TRBJ1-6, with D maybe TRBD1 (5 bases). The CDR3 extends over 16 amino acids. Per germline, CDR1 MNHEY and CDR2 SVGEGT. V lost 0 bases, J lost 5 bases, and 11 bases lay in between.

This chain connects TRBV2 to TRBJ2-1; 10 nucleotides align to TRBD2. The J segment lost 7 bases and the V segment lost 4 bases, leaving 7 bases of the junction unmatched. Looked up from germline, CDR1 is SNHLY and CDR2 is FYNNEI. CDR3 length: 15 amino acids. The CDR3 nucleotides read TGTGCCAGCAGTGTTCTAGCGGGAGCGGGGAATGAGCAGTTCTTC. Amino acid sequence: CASSVLAGAGNEQFF.

V gene TRBV10-3 combines with J gene TRBJ1-2; the D is unclear. This CDR3 is 13 amino acids long. Germline CDR1 reads ENHRY; CDR2 reads SYGVKD. The ends were cut back, 3 bases at V and 7 bases at J, with 12 bases in the middle. CDR3 bases: TGTGCCATCAGTGAAGGGAAATCGGGTGGCTACACCTTC. This encodes CAISEGKSGGYTF.

The rearrangement joins TRBV18 to TRBJ2-5; the D call may be TRBD1 or TRBD2 (5 bases each). Germline V CDR1 and CDR2: KGHSH, LQKENI. Trimming shortened V by 1 base and J by 0 bases, and 9 bases separated the two germline ends. The CDR3 runs 15 residues. Here the CDR3 reads CASSPRGSYQETQYF. The CDR3 DNA reads TGTGCCAGCTCACCACGGGGGTCGTACCAAGAGACCCAGTACTTC.

The rearrangement links TRBV5-6 to TRBJ1-4; the D is unclear. Trimming shortened V by 2 bases and J by 6 bases, and 14 bases separated the two germline ends. The CDR3 length is 15 residues. CDR1 SGHDT and CDR2 YYEEEE come from the germline V gene. CDR3 protein: CASSLAGRVDEKLFF. DNA of the CDR3: TGTGCCAGCAGCTTAGCCGGGAGAGTTGATGAAAAACTGTTTTTT.